Listed below are T cell receptor beta chains from one sample, sequenced in a study of shared clonotypes between healthy human individuals. Using immunoSEQ multiplex PCR, the repertoire was profiled, and TCRdb retains in-frame clones only, with some absent. The sample contains about 2.3 million clones, 85% to 95% of which appear only once. Sequenced: naive CD4+ T cells from PBMCs. These receptors all come from a man younger than 35 in good health. Some clones in this sample may be carry-over from other donors' samples. The CDR3 runs from the conserved cysteine through the conserved F or W. Fields, in order: V gene, CDR3 protein.

TRBV28 | CASGIPTGELFF
TRBV7-3 | CASSADRGVYNEQFF
TRBV28 | CASSPPSGTYNEQFF
TRBV19 | CASSRRIKRARTANTGELFF
TRBV18 | CASSPGQPSISGNTIYF
TRBV28 | CASSLFMNTEAFF
TRBV6-1 | CASSEVGFAGPYEQYF
TRBV6-1 | CASSEGEVWRVQETQYF
TRBV28 | CASTWPGQGNTEAFF
TRBV18 | CASSPLGTGGTEAFF
TRBV29-1 | CSGGLAGGPNYNEQFF
TRBV10-3 | CALGGPTGELFF
TRBV15 | CATAQDRGVQETQYF
TRBV21-1 | CASRSGSSSYNEQFF
TRBV5-8 | CASSYSQGFGTEAFF
TRBV2 | CASRTVANTGELFF
TRBV6-5 | CASRPGRNTEAFF
TRBV4-1 | CASSQEGGGNSPLHF
TRBV29-1 | CSVDFGTNYGYTF
TRBV5-4 | CASSFRGAVDEQYF
TRBV7-8 | CASSALAGTYNEQFF
TRBV29-1 | CSVVGTTGQGAYEQYF
TRBV5-1 | CASSGASGGRNTIYF
TRBV27 | CASSPRSNGVVSYEQYF
TRBV30 | CAWSGLGATEAFF
TRBV30 | CAWSAKPGQQRSYEQYF
TRBV2 | CASRGTSGSAGEQFF
TRBV29-1 | CSAGNTDTQYF
TRBV30 | CAWSVGQPQHF
TRBV7-9 | CASSLFNLAGRNEQFF
TRBV30 | CAWSVTGADTQYF
TRBV7-8 | CASSSSGVSSYEQYF
TRBV27 | CASSSSPVGDEKLFF
TRBV25-1 | CASSDIRRTGEDGYTF
TRBV5-1 | CASSFSRDRANNEQFF
TRBV19 | CASSIGQDYGYTF
TRBV9 | CASSVAGPTGGAGTDTQYF
TRBV29-1 | CSDGDTQYF
TRBV7-9 | CASSSPRVGGRGNTGELFF
TRBV7-2 | CASSPRATYEQYF
TRBV18 | CASSPRLPGGQFTDTQYF
TRBV2 | CASSGVEQETQYF
TRBV19 | CASNQGQGLLYGYTF
TRBV27 | CASSGTAGNTIYF
TRBV2 | CASSRPGAYEAFF
TRBV9 | CASSALDRVRTDTQYF
TRBV6-8 | CASIQSELRETQYF
TRBV14 | CASSWSSYNEQFF
TRBV18 | CASSLSQENTEAFF
TRBV27 | CASSVAGGRANYGYTF
TRBV5-6 | CASSFEVLGGYTF